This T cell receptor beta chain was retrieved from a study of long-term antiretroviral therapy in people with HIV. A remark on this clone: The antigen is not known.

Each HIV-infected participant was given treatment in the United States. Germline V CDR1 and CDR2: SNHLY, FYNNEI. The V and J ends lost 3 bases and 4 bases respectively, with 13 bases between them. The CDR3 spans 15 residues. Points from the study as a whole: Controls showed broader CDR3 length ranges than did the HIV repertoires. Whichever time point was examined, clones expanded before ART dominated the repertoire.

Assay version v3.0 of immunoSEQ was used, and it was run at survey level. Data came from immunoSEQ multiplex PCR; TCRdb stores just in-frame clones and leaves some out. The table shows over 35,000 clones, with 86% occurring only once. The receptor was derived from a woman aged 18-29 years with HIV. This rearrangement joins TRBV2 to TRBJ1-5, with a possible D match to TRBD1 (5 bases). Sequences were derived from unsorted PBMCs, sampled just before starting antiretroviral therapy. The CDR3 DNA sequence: TGTGCCAGCAGTGACGATTTGGGACCTAATCAGCCCCAGCATTTT. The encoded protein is CASSDDLGPNQPQHF.